What follows are 9 T cell receptor beta chains derived from one specimen sequenced in a study of blood T cell repertoires in COVID-19. The protocol was immunoSEQ multiplex PCR, while the TCRdb copy is restricted to in-frame clones and leaves out a portion. The sample has approximately 200,000 clones, approximately 86% seen once; the top ten hold 4.5% to 5.5%. The specimen was PBMCs or T cells enriched from blood (not recorded which). These receptors were obtained from a woman in her 30s who had been exposed to COVID-19.

J is TRBJ2-1 and V is TRBV7-6; the D is unclear. Germline CDR1 and CDR2: SGHVS and FNYEAQ. This CDR3 comprises 15 residues. V gave up 1 base and J gave up 4 bases, with 11 bases separating them. CDR3 loop: CASSLGNSLYNEQFF. Here the CDR3 DNA reads TGTGCCAGCAGCTTAGGAAATAGCTTGTACAATGAGCAGTTCTTC.

J is TRBJ2-3 and V is TRBV27, with 10 bases fitting TRBD2. Germline V lookup: CDR1 MNHEY, CDR2 SMNVEV (reference sequence). CDR3 length: 16 residues. After removal of 0 bases from V and 5 bases from J, the junction contained 5 bases not matched to a gene. The CDR3 here is CASSLSPSGGGDTQYF. The CDR3, as DNA: TGTGCCAGCAGTTTATCCCCTAGCGGGGGTGGAGATACGCAGTATTTT.

Here the CDR3 DNA reads TGCAGCGTTGAAGCCGGCAGGGTGAACTATGGCTACACCTTC. It specifies CSVEAGRVNYGYTF. The chain links TRBV29-1 to TRBJ1-2; a possible D gene is TRBD1 (5 bases). CDR1 and CDR2 from the germline V gene are SQVTM and ANQGSEA. The V end was cut by 1 base, the J end by 2 bases, with 11 bases between. The length of the CDR3 is 14 residues.

The chain recombines TRBV9 with TRBJ1-2; 10 nucleotides match TRBD1. The V gene end was trimmed by 4 bases and the J gene end by 8 bases; junction bases not matched to a gene: 11. The CDR3 runs to 15 residues. CDR1 is SGDLS, CDR2 YYNGEE, per germline. Written as DNA, the CDR3 is TGTGCCAGCAGCCCCCGTCCGGGGACAGGGGAAGGCTACACCTTC. It specifies CASSPRPGTGEGYTF.

V and J are TRBV5-6 and TRBJ2-2; 8 bases align to TRBD1. CDR1 and CDR2 from the germline V gene are SGHDT and YYEEEE. This CDR3 region has 15 residues. The V gene end was trimmed by 4 bases and the J gene end by 1 base; junction bases not matched to a gene: 3. In DNA, the CDR3 is TGTGCCAGCAGCCCCGGGACAGGGAACACCGGGGAGCTGTTTTTT. Encoded protein: CASSPGTGNTGELFF.

The rearrangement links TRBV3-1 (or the pseudogene TRBV3-2) to TRBJ2-3, with D unclear. Trimming removed 0 bases from V and 1 base from J, with 14 bases in between. Germline loops: CDR1 LGHDT, CDR2 YNNKEL (reference sequence). The CDR3 has 17 residues. The CDR3 bases are TGTGCCAGCAGCCAAGAACCGGAGCTCTTTGGCACAGATACGCAGTATTTT. The encoded protein is CASSQEPELFGTDTQYF.

With regard to this clone: At the DNA level, this CDR3 is encoded by other sequences in the same sample as well. In DNA, the CDR3 is TGTGCCAGTAGTAGACAGGGGGCTAACTATGGCTACACCTTC. Translated: CASSRQGANYGYTF. V and J are TRBV19 and TRBJ1-2; the match to TRBD1 covers 9 bases. The ends lost 4 bases at V and 0 bases at J; junction bases unmatched: 0. This CDR3 is 14 amino acids long. The germline gives CDR1 LNHDA, CDR2 SQIVND (reference sequence). Looking up the rest from reference TRBV19 and TRBJ1-2 gives the full variable domain: DGGITQSPKYLFRKEGQNVTLSCEQNLNHDAMYWYRQDPGQGLRLIYYSQIVNDFQKGDIAEGYSVSREKKESFPLTVTSAQKNPTAFYLCASSRQGANYGYTFGSGTRLTVV.

This clone came up once. The rearrangement links TRBV30 to TRBJ2-4; the D gene is possibly TRBD2 (6 bases). Germline values: CDR1 GTSNPN, CDR2 SVGIG (reference sequence). The CDR3 contains 13 residues. The V end lost 4 bases, the J end lost 2 bases, and 9 bases lay between the germline ends. CDR3 sequence: CAWTEGTKNIQYF. The CDR3 nucleotides read TGTGCCTGGACGGAGGGGACCAAAAACATTCAGTACTTC.

The rearrangement links TRBV5-8 to TRBJ1-1; D possibly corresponds to TRBD1 (6 bases). Germline lookup yields CDR1 SGHTS and CDR2 YDEGEE. Trimming pared 1 base from V and 5 bases from J, leaving 15 bases between. The CDR3 totals 15 residues. CDR3 sequence: CASSLLTGGRTEAFF. The CDR3, as DNA: TGTGCCAGCAGCTTGTTAACGGGGGGCCGGACTGAAGCTTTCTTT.